These 32 T cell receptor beta chains were sequenced from one sample in a study of blood T cell repertoires in COVID-19. Produced via immunoSEQ multiplex PCR; TCRdb's table is partial and in-frame only. The data contain some 240,000 clones, around 81% of them singletons. The specimen was peripheral blood. The receptors here all came from a woman older than 75 with COVID-19, enrolled during active disease.

V usage is TRBV7-9 and J usage is TRBJ1-4; 7 nucleotides match TRBD1. Germline CDR1 is SEHNR and CDR2 is FQNEAQ (reference sequence). The CDR3 spans 14 residues. J was trimmed by 4 bases and V by 5 bases; bases with no gene match: 4. For the CDR3, the DNA is TGTGCCAGCAGCGCCCAGGGGGGTAATGAAAAACTGTTTTTT. Its translation: CASSAQGGNEKLFF.

The rearrangement joins TRBV10-3 to TRBJ2-6; weak D call: TRBD1 (6 bases). Germline loops: CDR1 ENHRY, CDR2 SYGVKD. V shed 6 bases and J shed 0 bases, with 12 bases lying between them. The length of the CDR3 is 16 residues. CDR3 nucleotides: TGTGCCATCAGCACAGGGATCAGCTCTGGGGCCAACGTCCTGACTTTC. Protein product: CAISTGISSGANVLTF.

This clone occurred once. The genes are TRBV5-6 and TRBJ1-2; 8 positions match TRBD1. The J segment lost 1 base and the V segment lost 3 bases, leaving 11 bases of the junction unmatched. CDR3 length equals 17 residues. The germline V gene has CDR1 SGHDT and CDR2 YYEEEE. The CDR3 reads CASSSSTGAINNYGYTF. CDR3 DNA sequence: TGTGCCAGCAGCTCCTCGACAGGGGCGATCAATAACTATGGCTACACCTTC.

This clone occurred once. V is TRBV27 and J is TRBJ1-2, with D uncertain. The CDR3 extends over 13 amino acids. V was shortened by 2 bases and J by 2 bases, with 6 bases between the two germline ends. CDR1 and CDR2 from the germline V gene are MNHEY and SMNVEV (reference sequence). The CDR3 sequence is CASSLTGNYGYTF. CDR3 in DNA: TGTGCCAGCAGTTTAACGGGGAACTATGGCTACACCTTC.

This clone has just a few counts. The rearrangement links TRBV4-1 to TRBJ1-5; weak D call: TRBD1 (5 bases). The CDR3 contains 15 residues. Germline V CDR1 and CDR2: MGHRA, YSYEKL. V dropped 4 bases and J dropped 9 bases, with 19 bases sitting between them. The CDR3 nucleotides are TGCGCCAGCAGCCCACCCGGATCTGGGGGGGGGCCCCAGCATTTT. Protein sequence: CASSPPGSGGGPQHF.

V and J are TRBV19 and TRBJ2-6, with TRBD1 matching 10 bases. The germline V gene has CDR1 LNHDA and CDR2 SQIVND (reference sequence). The ends lost 3 bases at V and 0 bases at J; junction bases unmatched: 2. The CDR3 length is 17 residues. CDR3 in amino acids: CASSMTGGYSGANVLTF. DNA for the CDR3: TGTGCCAGTAGTATGACAGGGGGCTACTCTGGGGCCAACGTCCTGACTTTC.

As for this clone: The identical CDR3 is also encoded by other nucleotide sequences in the sample. The chain carries TRBV18 and TRBJ2-3; D call uncertain. Trimming removed 2 bases from V and 2 bases from J, with 2 bases in between. The CDR3 sequence is 12 residues long. Germline values: CDR1 KGHSH, CDR2 LQKENI. CDR3 sequence: CASSPYTDTQYF. The CDR3, as DNA: TGTGCCAGCTCACCATACACAGATACGCAGTATTTT.

The gene calls are TRBV9 and TRBJ1-6; TRBD1 matches at 10 bases. From germline, CDR1 is SGDLS and CDR2 YYNGEE. CDR3 length: 13 residues. With 4 bases clipped from V and 10 bases from J, the junction kept 2 bases outside the gene matches. DNA of the CDR3: TGTGCCAGCAGCCGGACAGGGGGATCACCCCTCCACTTT. It yields the protein CASSRTGGSPLHF.

This clone was detected only a few times. V is TRBV19 and J is TRBJ1-5, with TRBD1 identical over 11 bases. Losses at the gene ends were 3 bases for V and 0 bases for J; bases not matched to a gene: 7. In germline, CDR1 is LNHDA, CDR2 SQIVND (reference sequence). This CDR3 is built from 18 residues. The chain's CDR3 is CASSIQGTGGFSNQPQHF. CDR3 in DNA: TGTGCCAGTAGTATCCAAGGGACAGGGGGATTTAGCAATCAGCCCCAGCATTTT.

The chain carries TRBV4-1 and TRBJ1-6; TRBD1 matches at 9 bases. This CDR3 spans 16 amino acids. The V gene end was trimmed by 2 bases and the J gene end by 8 bases; junction bases not matched to a gene: 7. The germline gives CDR1 MGHRA, CDR2 YSYEKL. DNA for the CDR3: TGCGCCAGCAGCCAACCTCCGGGACAGGGTTATTCACCCCTCCACTTT. Its protein product is CASSQPPGQGYSPLHF.

This sequence joins TRBV11-2 and TRBJ2-7, with 12 nucleotides matching TRBD1. With 5 bases clipped from V and 5 bases from J, the junction kept 10 bases outside the gene matches. The V gene's germline CDR1 is SGHAT and CDR2 FQNNGV. The CDR3 has 16 residues. CDR3 loop: CASSLRPGQGANEQYF. In nucleotides, the CDR3 is TGTGCCAGCAGCCTTCGGCCGGGACAGGGGGCTAACGAGCAGTACTTC.

A note on this clone: The junction and the germline gene differ at one end; a read error may be behind it. The chain combines TRBV7-7 with TRBJ2-3, with 11 bases that match TRBD2. The CDR3 runs to 16 residues. Germline V gene lookup returns CDR1 SSHAT and CDR2 FNYEAQ (reference sequence). The CDR3 loop reads CASSHVAGGPIDTQYF. The CDR3 DNA reads TGTGCTAGCAGCCACGTAGCGGGGGGGCCAATAGATACGCAGTATTTT.

The V and J genes are TRBV6-2 or TRBV6-3 and TRBJ2-2; D is unclear. Germline V gene sequence: CDR1 MNHEY, CDR2 SVGEGT. Trimming left V 2 bases short and J 8 bases short, with 15 bases between. The CDR3 consists of 15 residues. The CDR3 nucleotides read TGTGCCAGCAGTTACGGTTTGTGGAGTGGAGGGGAGCTGTTTTTT. Its translation: CASSYGLWSGGELFF.

V gene TRBV7-9 combines with J gene TRBJ2-2; 9 bases agree with TRBD1. Germline CDR1 reads SEHNR; CDR2 reads FQNEAQ (reference sequence). V gave up 3 bases and J gave up 4 bases; unmatched junction bases: 3. This CDR3 spans 15 amino acids. CDR3 sequence reads: CASSFLTGGTGELFF. The CDR3 DNA is TGTGCCAGCAGCTTTTTGACAGGGGGCACCGGGGAGCTGTTTTTT.

The chain has TRBV10-3 and TRBJ2-7; D is perhaps TRBD2 (5 bases). V was trimmed by 2 bases and J by 7 bases, leaving 12 bases between them. Germline lookup yields CDR1 ENHRY and CDR2 SYGVKD. This CDR3 has 13 residues. CDR3 loop: CAISEIPGKEQYF. The CDR3 nucleotides are TGTGCCATCAGTGAGATCCCGGGGAAGGAGCAGTACTTC.

Concerning this clone: Other DNA sequences in this specimen translate into the identical CDR3. This chain joins TRBV3-1 (or the pseudogene TRBV3-2) and TRBJ1-2, with D unclear. This CDR3 has 13 amino acids. Germline CDR1 is LGHDT and CDR2 is YNNKEL (reference sequence). Between the trimmed V and J ends, which lost 2 bases and 1 base, there was a span of 5 bases. DNA of the CDR3: TGTGCCAGCAGCCAATCGTTTAACTATGGCTACACCTTC. Its protein is CASSQSFNYGYTF.

This chain joins TRBV2 and TRBJ1-5, with 9 bases that match TRBD1. This CDR3 contains 15 residues. The germline CDR1 and CDR2 sequences are SNHLY and FYNNEI. V shed 6 bases, J shed 1 base, and the junction held 4 bases outside the gene matches. The CDR3 loop is CASSGQGWSNQPQHF. DNA for the CDR3: TGTGCCAGCAGCGGACAGGGGTGGAGCAATCAGCCCCAGCATTTT.

This clone was detected many times. V is TRBV27 and J is TRBJ1-6; D may be TRBD1 (6 bases). The germline gives CDR1 MNHEY, CDR2 SMNVEV (reference sequence). V was pared by 5 bases and J by 4 bases, with 21 bases between. The CDR3 contains 18 residues. The CDR3 here is CASSRSPPGQLYNSPLHF. CDR3 bases: TGTGCCAGCAGTCGCTCCCCCCCCGGACAGCTTTATAATTCACCCCTCCACTTT.

This sequence joins TRBV6-2 or TRBV6-3 and TRBJ2-5; 10 positions agree with TRBD1. CDR1 is MNHEY and CDR2 is SVGEGT in the germline V gene. The CDR3 loop spans 15 amino acids. V shed 4 bases and J 6 bases; nucleotides not matched to a gene: 8. CDR3 residues: CASSSGTGVRKTQYF. The CDR3 DNA follows: TGTGCCAGCAGTTCCGGGACAGGGGTTCGGAAGACCCAGTACTTC.

J is TRBJ2-7 and V is TRBV27, with D perhaps matching TRBD1 (5 bases). Germline V CDR1 and CDR2: MNHEY, SMNVEV (reference sequence). Between the trimmed V and J ends, which lost 2 bases and 0 bases, there was a span of 11 bases. CDR3 length equals 15 residues. The CDR3 DNA reads as TGTGCCAGCAGTTTAGCCGGACAACTCTCCTACGAGCAGTACTTC. Its translation is CASSLAGQLSYEQYF.

V usage is TRBV5-5 and J usage is TRBJ1-1, with D tentatively TRBD1 (6 bases). The V end was cut by 0 bases, the J end by 5 bases, with 11 bases between. This CDR3 comprises 14 residues. Germline V gene sequence: CDR1 SGHKS, CDR2 YYEKEE (reference sequence). The CDR3 nucleotides are TGTGCCAGCAGCTTGGAACAGGGAAAGACTGAAGCTTTCTTT. Amino acid sequence: CASSLEQGKTEAFF.

V is TRBV10-1 and J is TRBJ2-3, with 10 bases aligning to TRBD2. This CDR3 is built from 16 residues. Unmatched junction bases numbered 11, after V lost 5 bases and J lost 6 bases. CDR1 WNHNN and CDR2 SYGVQD come from the germline V gene (reference sequence). CDR3 in DNA: TGCGCCAGCAGTCAGCCAAGCGGGGGGGCCTCGGATACGCAGTATTTT. Its protein is CASSQPSGGASDTQYF.

V gene TRBV5-1 combines with J gene TRBJ1-2, with 11 bases aligning to TRBD1. V shed 0 bases, J shed 7 bases, and the junction held 5 bases outside the gene matches. The CDR3 is 15 residues long. From germline, CDR1 is SGHRS and CDR2 YFSETQ. Here the CDR3 reads CASSLAGTGGFGYTF. The DNA for the CDR3 is TGCGCCAGCAGCTTGGCCGGGACAGGGGGTTTTGGCTACACCTTC. Complete variable domain (other parts from reference TRBV5-1 and TRBJ1-2): KAGVTQTPRYLIKTRGQQVTLSCSPISGHRSVSWYQQTPGQGLQFLFEYFSETQRNKGNFPGRFSGRQFSNSRSEMNVSTLELGDSALYLCASSLAGTGGFGYTFGSGTRLTVV.

The CDR3: CATSDTTSSYNEQFF. Here the CDR3 DNA reads TGTGCCACCAGTGACACTACGAGCTCCTACAATGAGCAGTTCTTC. V is TRBV24-1 and J is TRBJ2-1, with D hard to call. V lost 4 bases, J lost 0 bases, and 9 bases lay in between. CDR3 length equals 15 residues. Looked up from germline, CDR1 is KGHDR and CDR2 is SFDVKD.

Notes on this clone: The junction departs from germline at one end; a sequencing error may be responsible. The chain uses TRBV7-7 and TRBJ2-5; TRBD1 matches 8 bases. Germline V gives CDR1 SSHAT, CDR2 FNYEAQ (reference sequence). There are 13 residues in the CDR3. CDR3 DNA sequence: TGTGCTAGCAGCCGGGACAGGCAAGAGACCCAGTACTTC. This codes for CASSRDRQETQYF.

The rearrangement links TRBV4-1 to TRBJ2-3; tentatively, D is TRBD2 (6 bases). The germline V gene has CDR1 MGHRA and CDR2 YSYEKL. The CDR3 consists of 13 residues. V lost 1 base, J lost 4 bases, and 6 bases lay in between. This chain's CDR3 is CASSQAGADTQYF. The CDR3 DNA is TGCGCCAGCAGCCAAGCGGGAGCAGATACGCAGTATTTT.

V gene TRBV20-1 combines with J gene TRBJ2-5; 10 nucleotides agree with TRBD2. Germline assignment: CDR1 DFQATT and CDR2 SNEGSKA (reference sequence). CDR3 length: 18 residues. Losses at the gene ends were 3 bases for V and 6 bases for J; bases not matched to a gene: 19. The CDR3 coding sequence is TGCAGTGCTAGTTATCTGTCTAGCGGGAGAGGGGGCGCCAAGACCCAGTACTTC. Its protein is CSASYLSSGRGGAKTQYF.

The rearrangement uses TRBV28 and TRBJ2-7; D possibly corresponds to TRBD1 (7 bases). The V gene lost 6 bases and the J gene lost 4 bases, with 19 bases spanning the gap. The germline gives CDR1 MDHEN, CDR2 SYDVKM. The length of the CDR3 is 15 residues. Here the CDR3 DNA reads TGTGCCAGCAGCTATCGCGGGACAGCAACTTACGAGCAGTACTTC. It specifies CASSYRGTATYEQYF. Supplemented by reference TRBV28 and TRBJ2-7, the full variable domain reads DVKVTQSSRYLVKRTGEKVFLECVQDMDHENMFWYRQDPGLGLRLIYFSYDVKMKEKGDIPEGYSVSREKKERFSLILESASTNQTSMYLCASSYRGTATYEQYFGPGTRLTVT.

The chain carries TRBV14 and TRBJ1-1, with no clear D. This CDR3 spans 13 amino acids. Germline V CDR1 and CDR2: SGHDN, FVKESK. With 4 bases removed from V and 0 bases from J, the gap between germline ends came to 6 bases. CDR3 residues: CASSLSMNTEAFF. CDR3 nucleotides: TGTGCCAGCAGCCTTAGTATGAACACTGAAGCTTTCTTT.

This chain connects TRBV25-1 to TRBJ1-3; the D gene is possibly TRBD1 (5 bases). CDR1 and CDR2 from the germline V gene are MGHDK and SYGVNS. V shed 2 bases and J shed 0 bases, with 5 bases lying between them. The length of the CDR3 is 14 residues. CDR3 coding DNA: TGTGCCAGCAGTGAAGACAGCTCTGGAAACACCATATATTTT. Its translation is CASSEDSSGNTIYF. Supplemented by reference TRBV25-1 and TRBJ1-3, the full variable domain reads EADIYQTPRYLVIGTGKKITLECSQTMGHDKMYWYQQDPGMELHLIHYSYGVNSTEKGDLSSESTVSRIRTEHFPLTLESARPSHTSQYLCASSEDSSGNTIYFGEGSWLTVV.

This rearrangement joins TRBV30 to TRBJ1-1; no reliable D call. Germline loops: CDR1 GTSNPN, CDR2 SVGIG (reference sequence). The length of the CDR3 is 14 residues. The V end was cut by 4 bases, the J end by 5 bases, with 17 bases between. The chain's CDR3 is CAWMRSPKDTEAFF. DNA of the CDR3: TGTGCCTGGATGCGGTCTCCGAAGGATACTGAAGCTTTCTTT.

The rearrangement joins TRBV5-5 to TRBJ1-4; D uncertain. Trimming removed 0 bases at V and 7 bases at J, with 7 bases between. The germline CDR1 and CDR2 sequences are SGHKS and YYEKEE (reference sequence). CDR3 length equals 13 residues. CDR3 sequence: CASSLDTVEKLFF. CDR3 nucleotide sequence: TGTGCCAGCAGCTTGGACACAGTTGAAAAACTGTTTTTT.